Presented here are 27 T cell receptor beta chains from one specimen sequenced in a study of blood T cell repertoires in COVID-19. Generated by immunoSEQ multiplex PCR, the TCRdb table keeps only in-frame clones and is missing some. The sample has tens of thousands of clones; roughly 84% are singletons. The specimen was peripheral blood. These receptors all stem from a man in his fifties with active COVID-19.

The J gene is TRBJ1-4, the V gene TRBV19, with D unclear. V shed 1 base and J shed 0 bases, with 9 bases lying between them. Per germline, CDR1 LNHDA and CDR2 SQIVND (reference sequence). This CDR3 is built from 16 residues. CDR3 DNA: TGTGCCAGTAGTATAGTCTATCAGGCAACTAATGAAAAACTGTTTTTT. It translates to CASSIVYQATNEKLFF.

The rearrangement uses TRBV27 and TRBJ2-7; D call uncertain. CDR1 MNHEY and CDR2 SMNVEV come from the germline V gene (reference sequence). The CDR3 contains 13 residues. Trimming took off 3 bases at V and 3 bases at J, with 9 bases between the two ends. The chain's CDR3 is CASSFAGGYEQYF. CDR3 nucleotides: TGTGCCAGCAGTTTCGCCGGTGGCTACGAGCAGTACTTC.

V usage is TRBV24-1 and J usage is TRBJ1-6; 9 bases agree with TRBD1. This CDR3 spans 15 amino acids. Germline V gives CDR1 KGHDR, CDR2 SFDVKD. J lost 9 bases, V lost 7 bases, and 9 bases had no gene match. This CDR3 reads CATSLPGTGISPLHF. The CDR3, as DNA: TGTGCCACCAGCCTACCAGGGACAGGGATTTCACCCCTCCACTTT.

The rearrangement links TRBV4-1 to TRBJ2-1, with 10 bases identical to TRBD2. Unmatched junction bases numbered 5, after V lost 4 bases and J lost 2 bases. The germline gives CDR1 MGHRA, CDR2 YSYEKL. There are 16 residues in the CDR3. Written as DNA, the CDR3 is TGCGCCAGCAGCCCCTCTAGCGGGAGCACCTACAATGAGCAGTTCTTC. Its translation is CASSPSSGSTYNEQFF.

This clone was picked up one time. V usage is TRBV15 and J usage is TRBJ1-6; D is perhaps TRBD1 (5 bases). V was cut by 5 bases and J by 8 bases, with 19 bases left in between. This CDR3 contains 16 residues. Per the germline V gene, CDR1 is LNHNV and CDR2 is YYDKDF (reference sequence). CDR3 region: CATSSRRGFSDSPLHF. The CDR3 DNA is TGTGCCACCAGCTCCCGGCGGGGCTTTTCCGATTCACCCCTCCACTTT.

This chain connects TRBV5-1 to TRBJ2-6, with TRBD1 matching 7 bases. There are 17 residues in the CDR3. Trimming took 0 bases from V and 0 from J; bases not matched to a gene: 3. Per the germline V gene, CDR1 is SGHRS and CDR2 is YFSETQ. The CDR3 here is CASSLAGQSSGANVLTF. CDR3 DNA: TGCGCCAGCAGCTTGGCGGGACAGAGCTCTGGGGCCAACGTCCTGACTTTC.

This clone showed up just a few times. This chain links TRBV11-3 with TRBJ2-3; TRBD2 might be the D (6 bases). Trimming shortened V by 1 base and J by 5 bases, and 16 bases separated the two germline ends. CDR1 and CDR2 from the germline V gene are SGHNT and YENEEA. This CDR3 contains 16 residues. CDR3 residues: CASSLVPTRVIDTQYF. The CDR3, as DNA: TGTGCCAGCAGCTTAGTCCCGACTAGAGTGATAGATACGCAGTATTTT.

This clone was found once. The V gene is TRBV23-1, the J gene TRBJ2-1; 8 bases line up with TRBD1. TRBV23-1 is assigned to the ORF class and has an uncertain function. This CDR3 region has 14 residues. V was clipped by 3 bases and J by 7 bases; unmatched bases: 5. CDR3 coding DNA: TGCGCCAGCAGTCATCCGGACAGGGCGAATGAGCAGTTCTTC. Translation gives CASSHPDRANEQFF.

The rearrangement uses TRBV4-1 and TRBJ2-2; the match to TRBD2 covers 8 bases. CDR1 MGHRA and CDR2 YSYEKL come from the germline V gene. V shed 1 base, J shed 7 bases, and the junction held 8 bases outside the gene matches. CDR3 length: 16 residues. The DNA of the CDR3 is TGCGCCAGCAGCCAAGTCGCGGGAGGCCCATTCGGGGAGCTGTTTTTT. Translation gives CASSQVAGGPFGELFF.

This chain connects TRBV19 to TRBJ1-2; TRBD1 matches at 7 bases. Germline CDR1 is LNHDA and CDR2 is SQIVND (reference sequence). The ends lost 5 bases at V and 4 bases at J; junction bases unmatched: 10. The CDR3 length is 15 residues. DNA for the CDR3: TGTGCCAGTAGTTATCAGGGGGGCCGTCCCTATGGCTACACCTTC. The encoded protein is CASSYQGGRPYGYTF.

This chain joins TRBV5-4 and TRBJ2-3, with unresolved D. This CDR3 is built from 13 residues. CDR1 SGHNT and CDR2 YYREEE come from the germline V gene (reference sequence). V lost 3 bases and J 0 bases, leaving 5 bases between the germline ends. CDR3 sequence reads: CASSSTSTDTQYF. The CDR3 DNA is TGTGCCAGCAGCTCCACTAGCACAGATACGCAGTATTTT. Drawing the rest from reference TRBV5-4 and TRBJ2-3, the complete variable domain is ETGVTQSPTHLIKTRGQQVTLRCSSQSGHNTVSWYQQALGQGPQFIFQYYREEENGRGNFPPRFSGLQFPNYSSELNVNALELDDSALYLCASSSTSTDTQYFGPGTRLTVL.

This clone was detected only once. The V call is TRBV5-1, the J call TRBJ2-6; a possible D gene is TRBD1 (5 bases). The CDR3 contains 14 residues. Looked up from germline, CDR1 is SGHRS and CDR2 is YFSETQ. Trimming stripped 5 bases from V and 7 bases from J, with 13 bases between. The CDR3 is CASSQSRAANVLTF. For the CDR3, the DNA is TGCGCCAGCAGTCAGTCCAGGGCTGCCAACGTCCTGACTTTC.

The V call is TRBV9, the J call TRBJ2-5, with 11 bases aligning to TRBD1. Unmatched junction bases numbered 8, after V lost 4 bases and J lost 3 bases. Germline assignment: CDR1 SGDLS and CDR2 YYNGEE. The length of the CDR3 is 16 residues. The CDR3 DNA sequence: TGTGCCAGCAGCATTGGACAGGGGGCTTTAGAAGAGACCCAGTACTTC. This codes for CASSIGQGALEETQYF.

The V call is TRBV5-4, the J call TRBJ2-1, with D possibly TRBD1 on 6 matching bases. The CDR3 length is 14 residues. The germline V and J ends were trimmed by 3 bases and 4 bases, with 11 bases remaining between them. CDR1 is SGHNT and CDR2 is YYREEE in the germline V gene (reference sequence). CDR3 residues: CASSSPDRYNEQFF. CDR3 nucleotides: TGTGCCAGCAGCTCCCCCGACAGGTACAATGAGCAGTTCTTC.

The sample holds a few counts of this clone. The V and J genes are TRBV18 and TRBJ1-4; D unclear. Germline CDR1 and CDR2: KGHSH and LQKENI. The CDR3 covers 16 residues. Trimming took 3 bases from V and 1 from J, leaving 12 bases between them. CDR3 in DNA: TGTGCCAGCTCACCCCCACCCTATGGAACTAATGAAAAACTGTTTTTT. Translated: CASSPPPYGTNEKLFF.

The chain employs TRBV6-5 and TRBJ2-7; 7 nucleotides match TRBD1. Germline CDR1 is MNHEY and CDR2 is SVGAGI. The CDR3 is 15 amino acids. V was clipped by 4 bases and J by 5 bases; unmatched bases: 11. The CDR3, as DNA: TGTGCCAGCAGTTCGGAAAGGACAGGTAACCACGAGCAGTACTTC. Its protein is CASSSERTGNHEQYF.

This rearrangement joins TRBV11-2 to TRBJ2-7; D perhaps matches TRBD2 (5 bases). V lost 5 bases, J lost 4 bases, and 24 bases lay in between. CDR1 and CDR2 from the germline V gene are SGHAT and FQNNGV. This CDR3 is built from 17 residues. The CDR3 bases are TGTGCCAGCAGCCAAGAGGGCGGGTCGGAGGTTCATTACGAGCAGTACGTC. Amino acids: CASSQEGGSEVHYEQYV.

The V call is TRBV3-1 (or the pseudogene TRBV3-2), the J call TRBJ1-1; 8 positions match TRBD1. This CDR3 is 16 amino acids long. Trimming at V came to 4 bases and at J to 2 bases, leaving 9 bases not matched to a gene. The V gene's germline CDR1 is LGHDT and CDR2 YNNKEL (reference sequence). DNA of the CDR3: TGTGCCAGCAGCCGGTCACAGGGGGAAGGAAACACTGAAGCTTTCTTT. Protein product: CASSRSQGEGNTEAFF.

This sequence joins TRBV29-1 and TRBJ2-2, with TRBD2 matching 8 bases. In germline, CDR1 is SQVTM, CDR2 ANQGSEA. The J segment lost 4 bases and the V segment lost 3 bases, leaving 10 bases of the junction unmatched. The CDR3 totals 16 residues. Written as DNA, the CDR3 is TGCAGCGTTGACAAGGGAGCGGGAGCCGGCACCGGGGAGCTGTTTTTT. This sequence encodes CSVDKGAGAGTGELFF.

The table lists this clone with a few counts. The chain is built from TRBV7-9 and TRBJ1-3; 9 bases are shared with TRBD1. Looked up from germline, CDR1 is SEHNR and CDR2 is FQNEAQ (reference sequence). The CDR3 totals 15 residues. V shed 4 bases and J 1 base; nucleotides not matched to a gene: 2. The CDR3 sequence is CASSSGTGSGNTIYF. The CDR3 nucleotides are TGTGCCAGCAGCTCAGGGACAGGGTCTGGAAACACCATATATTTT.

This chain uses TRBV5-4 with TRBJ2-1; 8 nucleotides match TRBD2. Trimming took 0 bases from V and 8 from J; bases not matched to a gene: 7. Germline assignment: CDR1 SGHNT and CDR2 YYREEE (reference sequence). The CDR3 contains 15 residues. The CDR3 loop is CASSLDGTGGDEQFF. The CDR3 DNA sequence: TGTGCCAGCAGCTTGGATGGGACGGGGGGGGATGAGCAGTTCTTC.

The genes are TRBV27 and TRBJ2-3; TRBD2 agrees at 10 bases. Germline CDR1 is MNHEY and CDR2 is SMNVEV (reference sequence). With 0 bases clipped from V and 5 bases from J, the junction kept 5 bases outside the gene matches. CDR3 size: 16 residues. The CDR3 sequence: CASSLSLAGVGDTQYF. In DNA, the CDR3 is TGTGCCAGCAGTTTATCCCTAGCGGGAGTCGGAGATACGCAGTATTTT.

V gene TRBV12-5 combines with J gene TRBJ2-1, with D perhaps matching TRBD2 (5 bases). Germline V CDR1 and CDR2: LGHNT, FRNRAP. This CDR3 comprises 12 residues. V lost 3 bases and J lost 15, with 15 bases in between. The DNA of the CDR3 is TGTGCTAGTGGTTTATCCAGTGCTAGCCCGTTCTTC. As protein: CASGLSSASPFF.

V gene TRBV9 combines with J gene TRBJ1-2; 8 nucleotides agree with TRBD1. Per the germline V gene, CDR1 is SGDLS and CDR2 is YYNGEE. This CDR3 has 13 amino acids. Germline trimming cut 2 bases from V and 6 bases from J; bases unmatched to any gene: 3. The CDR3 bases are TGTGCCAGCAGCGTGGCACAGGGGGATGGCTACACCTTC. This translates into CASSVAQGDGYTF.

This sequence joins TRBV19 and TRBJ1-6; TRBD1 matches 7 bases. Per the germline V gene, CDR1 is LNHDA and CDR2 is SQIVND (reference sequence). The CDR3 consists of 14 residues. V was pared by 6 bases and J by 5 bases, with 4 bases of the junction left unmatched. Written as DNA, the CDR3 is TGTGCCAGTAGCCTGGGACAGAATAATTCACCCCTCCACTTT. Its protein is CASSLGQNNSPLHF.

The chain recombines TRBV5-1 with TRBJ2-5; TRBD2 might be the D (6 bases). V was clipped by 4 bases and J by 5 bases, with 15 bases between them. The CDR3 extends over 14 amino acids. Germline V CDR1 and CDR2: SGHRS, YFSETQ. CDR3 region: CASSLAAGLETQYF. The CDR3 DNA follows: TGCGCCAGCAGCCTTGCCGCGGGACTGGAGACCCAGTACTTC.

CDR3 DNA sequence: TGTGCCAGCTCGGAGGGGGCAGGGAAATCTGGGGCCAACGTCCTGACTTTC. Protein product: CASSEGAGKSGANVLTF. The chain uses TRBV18 and TRBJ2-6, with a tentative D call TRBD1 (7 bases). V lost 6 bases and J 1 base, leaving 16 bases between the germline ends. Germline V gene lookup returns CDR1 KGHSH and CDR2 LQKENI. The CDR3 extends over 17 amino acids.